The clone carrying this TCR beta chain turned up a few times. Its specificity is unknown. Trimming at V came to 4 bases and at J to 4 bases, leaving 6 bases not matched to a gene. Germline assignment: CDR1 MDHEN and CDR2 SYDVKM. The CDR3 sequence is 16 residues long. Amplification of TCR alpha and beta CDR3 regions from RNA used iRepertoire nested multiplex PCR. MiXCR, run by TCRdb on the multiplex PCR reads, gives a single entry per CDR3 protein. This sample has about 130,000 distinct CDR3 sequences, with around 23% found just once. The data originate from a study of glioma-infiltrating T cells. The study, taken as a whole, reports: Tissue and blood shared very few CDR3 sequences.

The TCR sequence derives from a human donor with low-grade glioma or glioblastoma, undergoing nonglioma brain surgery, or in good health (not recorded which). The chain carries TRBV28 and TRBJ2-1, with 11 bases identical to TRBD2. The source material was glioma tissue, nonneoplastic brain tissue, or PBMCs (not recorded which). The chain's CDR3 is CASSSPLAGGYNEQFF. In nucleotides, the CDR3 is TGTGCCAGCAGTTCCCCTCTAGCGGGGGGATACAATGAGCAGTTCTTC.